What follows is one T cell receptor beta chain and its context. Its target is unknown. CDR3 size: 17 residues. Germline CDR1 reads SGHKS; CDR2 reads YYEKEE (reference sequence). Trimming stripped 3 bases from V and 0 bases from J, with 16 bases between. The data stem from a study of radiation and T cells in renal cell carcinoma. On the study more broadly: Nephrectomy followed 15 Gy stereotactic body radiation by 4 weeks. Study results and limitations: Without pretreatment biopsies, baseline tumor clonotype presence was undetermined.

Time point described: baseline pretreatment blood. Treatment in this sample: 15 Gy SBRT to primary tumor, nephrectomy 4 weeks later. The table came from immunoSEQ multiplex PCR; TCRdb's copy has only in-frame clones and leaves some out. The sample lists some 100,000 clones; approximately 80% were seen once. This chain connects TRBV5-5 to TRBJ1-3; TRBD1 might be the D (6 bases). The receptor was derived from a man aged 60-69 years with renal cell carcinoma. The sample here was blood, taken from a patient whose treatment included radiotherapy and nephrectomy. The CDR3 sequence: CASSSETGVLSGNTIYF. The DNA of the CDR3 is TGTGCCAGCAGCTCCGAGACAGGAGTTCTCTCTGGAAACACCATATATTTT.